One sample yielded the 31 T cell receptor beta chains listed below, sequenced in a study of identical twins. Using its own MiXCR run on the 5' RACE reads, TCRdb lists one record per CDR3 protein. The repertoire consists of 500,000 to 700,000 distinct CDR3 sequences, with just over 7% occurring once and the leading ten covering about 1.5%. These data were likewise used in another study, on yellow fever vaccine responses in identical twins.

Sequenced sample: PBMCs. These receptors were taken from a young woman in good health.

The chain has TRBV5-1 and TRBJ2-1; D is perhaps TRBD2 (5 bases). With 4 bases removed from V and 8 bases from J, the gap between germline ends came to 16 bases. Germline lookup yields CDR1 SGHRS and CDR2 YFSETQ. The CDR3 consists of 14 residues. CDR3 loop: CASSPGWVEDEQFF. The CDR3 DNA is TGCGCCAGCAGCCCGGGGTGGGTTGAGGATGAGCAGTTCTTC.

In nucleotides, the CDR3 is TGTGCCAGCAGTTCGACCGGGACCTACAATGAGCAGTTCTTC. It translates to CASSSTGTYNEQFF. The chain employs TRBV7-6 and TRBJ2-1; D is perhaps TRBD2 (5 bases). CDR1 and CDR2 from the germline V gene are SGHVS and FNYEAQ. The CDR3 spans 14 residues. Trimming pared 6 bases from V and 2 bases from J, leaving 11 bases between.

This clonotype was seen a few times. V gene TRBV5-6 combines with J gene TRBJ2-7; 15 bases align to TRBD2. The junction had 7 bases not matched to a gene; V was cut back by 3 bases and J by 6 bases. CDR3 length: 16 residues. Germline lookup yields CDR1 SGHDT and CDR2 YYEEEE. The CDR3 spells CASSSGTSGGYGEQYV. The CDR3, as DNA: TGTGCCAGCAGCTCCGGGACTAGCGGGGGGTACGGCGAGCAGTACGTC.

This clonotype was recorded many times. The V call is TRBV12-3 or TRBV12-4, the J call TRBJ2-7; D is undetermined. The CDR3 is 13 amino acids. CDR3 residues: CASSLGLSHEQYV. The CDR3 DNA follows: TGTGCCAGCAGTTTAGGCCTCTCCCACGAGCAGTACGTC.

The rearrangement uses TRBV12-3 or TRBV12-4 and TRBJ1-2; D not certain. V gave up 4 bases and J gave up 5 bases, with 5 bases separating them. The CDR3 loop spans 11 amino acids. The CDR3 spells CASSSKYGYTF. The CDR3 coding sequence is TGTGCCAGCAGTTCGAAATATGGCTACACCTTC.

This clonotype was picked up many times. This chain connects TRBV5-1 to TRBJ1-1; D call uncertain. Germline assignment: CDR1 SGHRS and CDR2 YFSETQ. V lost 0 bases and J 10 bases, leaving 13 bases between the germline ends. The CDR3 is made up of 13 amino acids. The CDR3 region is CASSLEVPRGAFF. The CDR3 DNA sequence: TGCGCCAGCAGCTTGGAGGTGCCCCGGGGAGCTTTCTTT.

This clonotype was seen many times. The V gene is TRBV12-3 or TRBV12-4, the J gene TRBJ1-1; no clear D. The CDR3 covers 12 residues. V shed 1 base and J shed 3 bases, with 3 bases lying between them. The CDR3 DNA reads as TGTGCCAGCAGTTTAGGGGACACTGAAGCTTTCTTT. It encodes CASSLGDTEAFF.

This clonotype was counted ten times or more. The rearrangement links TRBV11-2 to TRBJ2-1, with 11 positions matching TRBD1. CDR1 and CDR2 from the germline V gene are SGHAT and FQNNGV. Losses at the gene ends were 5 bases for V and 0 bases for J; bases not matched to a gene: 12. The CDR3 spans 19 residues. Here the CDR3 DNA reads TGTGCCAGCAGCCCAGGACAGGGGGCGAGAATCAGCTCCTACAATGAGCAGTTCTTC. It translates to CASSPGQGARISSYNEQFF. The variable domain in full, with the rest retrieved from reference TRBV11-2 and TRBJ2-1, is EAGVAQSPRYKIIEKRQSVAFWCNPISGHATLYWYQQILGQGPKLLIQFQNNGVVDDSQLPKDRFSAERLKGVDSTLKIQPAKLEDSAVYLCASSPGQGARISSYNEQFFGPGTRLTVL.

Many counts were recorded for this clonotype. This chain connects TRBV25-1 to TRBJ2-7; a possible D gene is TRBD2 (5 bases). V lost 5 bases and J lost 7, with 15 bases in between. The CDR3 contains 13 residues. Germline V gene lookup returns CDR1 MGHDK and CDR2 SYGVNS. The CDR3 is CASSKLVGYEQYF. The CDR3, as DNA: TGTGCCAGCAGTAAACTAGTTGGGTATGAGCAGTACTTC.

This clonotype has a handful of counts. The chain couples TRBV27 to TRBJ2-5; D is possibly TRBD1 (5 bases). V was clipped by 0 bases and J by 5 bases, with 19 bases between them. Germline-derived CDR1 and CDR2 are MNHEY and SMNVEV (reference sequence). CDR3 length equals 17 residues. For the CDR3, the DNA is TGTGCCAGCAGTTTATCGTATCTTCGCGTCTCAGGGGAGACCCAGTACTTC. Translation gives CASSLSYLRVSGETQYF.

The chain combines TRBV20-1 with TRBJ2-7; the D is unclear. Trimming pared 4 bases from V and 7 bases from J, leaving 17 bases between. The germline CDR1 and CDR2 sequences are DFQATT and SNEGSKA (reference sequence). The CDR3 sequence is 13 residues long. The CDR3 loop reads CSAIDLSWGEQYF. The CDR3 DNA reads as TGCAGTGCTATAGACCTCTCATGGGGAGAGCAGTACTTC.

The V and J genes are TRBV6-5 and TRBJ2-2, with TRBD1 as a possible D gene (6 bases). Germline lookup yields CDR1 MNHEY and CDR2 SVGAGI. Trimming shortened V by 1 base and J by 6 bases, and 9 bases separated the two germline ends. The CDR3 has 14 amino acids. The CDR3 region is CASSYFTGSGELFF. The CDR3 DNA is TGTGCCAGCAGTTACTTCACAGGGTCCGGGGAGCTGTTTTTT.

The chain has TRBV25-1 and TRBJ2-2, with D possibly TRBD1 on 6 matching bases. Germline lookup yields CDR1 MGHDK and CDR2 SYGVNS. V was shortened by 6 bases and J by 7 bases, with 12 bases between the two germline ends. CDR3 length: 13 amino acids. In DNA, the CDR3 is TGTGCCAGCAGGAACAGGGCGGTCGGGGAGCTGTTTTTT. This encodes CASRNRAVGELFF.

This clonotype was picked up a small number of times. The V call is TRBV4-1, the J call TRBJ2-2; D is possibly TRBD1 (6 bases). CDR3 size: 16 residues. V dropped 3 bases and J dropped 5 bases, with 16 bases sitting between them. The germline V gene has CDR1 MGHRA and CDR2 YSYEKL. This CDR3 reads CASSQDVQGWTGELFF. DNA of the CDR3: TGCGCCAGCAGCCAGGACGTACAGGGATGGACCGGGGAGCTGTTTTTT.

At least ten counts were recorded for this clonotype. The rearrangement links TRBV12-3 or TRBV12-4 to TRBJ1-1; 8 nucleotides agree with TRBD1. V was clipped by 6 bases and J by 4 bases; unmatched bases: 10. The CDR3 extends over 15 amino acids. CDR3 nucleotides: TGTGCCAGCAGGCCTTCAGGGGGCGGAAGCACTGAAGCTTTCTTT. This codes for CASRPSGGGSTEAFF.

This sequence joins TRBV4-1 and TRBJ2-7; D is perhaps TRBD1 (5 bases). Trimming cost V 0 bases and J 4 bases, with 7 bases left between them. This CDR3 is 13 amino acids long. Germline CDR1 reads MGHRA; CDR2 reads YSYEKL. The CDR3 DNA is TGCGCCAGCAGCCAAGATCAGGGTTACGAGCAGTACGTC. Protein product: CASSQDQGYEQYV.

This chain joins TRBV29-1 and TRBJ2-1; D is possibly TRBD1 (6 bases). CDR1 SQVTM and CDR2 ANQGSEA come from the germline V gene. The CDR3 is 11 residues long. The V gene lost 6 bases and the J gene lost 8 bases, with 11 bases spanning the gap. The CDR3 DNA follows: TGCAGCGTACAGGGTCGCCATGAGCAGTTCTTC. As protein: CSVQGRHEQFF.

This clonotype was counted many times. The DNA of the CDR3 is TGTGCCATCAGTGATTGGAGGACGGGAGTCTCAGATACGCAGTATTTT. This translates into CAISDWRTGVSDTQYF. The V and J genes are TRBV10-3 and TRBJ2-3; maybe TRBD2 (6 bases). Deletions cut 3 bases from V and 4 bases from J, with 17 bases between. This CDR3 comprises 16 residues. Germline V gene sequence: CDR1 ENHRY, CDR2 SYGVKD.

This rearrangement joins TRBV5-1 to TRBJ1-2; tentatively, D is TRBD1 (5 bases). V gave up 3 bases and J gave up 4 bases, with 13 bases separating them. Germline V gives CDR1 SGHRS, CDR2 YFSETQ. The CDR3 covers 14 residues. The DNA of the CDR3 is TGCGCCAGCAGCTCCACCCAGGGTGGCTATGGCTACACCTTC. Amino acid sequence: CASSSTQGGYGYTF.

This clonotype was seen more than once but under ten times. The rearrangement links TRBV3-1 to TRBJ1-3; D gene ambiguous. Trimming removed 1 base from V and 4 bases from J, with 8 bases in between. Germline loops: CDR1 LGHDT, CDR2 YNNKEL (reference sequence). CDR3 length equals 14 residues. For the CDR3, the DNA is TGTGCCAGCAGCCAAGCCCAAGGGGGAAACACCATATATTTT. Amino acids: CASSQAQGGNTIYF.

This clonotype was counted a few times. V and J are TRBV7-9 and TRBJ1-1; TRBD1 matches at 7 bases. This CDR3 region has 12 residues. In germline, CDR1 is SEHNR, CDR2 FQNEAQ (reference sequence). V was clipped by 5 bases and J by 8 bases; unmatched bases: 5. The CDR3 region is CASSPQGLEAFF. In DNA form, the CDR3 reads TGTGCCAGCAGCCCACAGGGGTTGGAAGCTTTCTTT.

This clonotype showed up just a few times. The chain combines TRBV12-3 or TRBV12-4 with TRBJ1-3; possible D gene TRBD1, 6 bases. This CDR3 spans 11 amino acids. Trimming removed 4 bases at V and 12 bases at J, with 10 bases between. The CDR3 is CASSSTGLIYF. CDR3 nucleotides: TGTGCCAGCAGTTCCACAGGGCTCATATATTTT.

This clonotype was found many times. V usage is TRBV4-2 and J usage is TRBJ2-7; 11 nucleotides align to TRBD2. This CDR3 spans 18 amino acids. Looked up from germline, CDR1 is LGHNA and CDR2 is YNFKEQ. Trimming cost V 4 bases and J 0 bases; bases outside gene matches: 11. The CDR3 protein is CASSRARTSGSSSYEQYF. The CDR3 nucleotides are TGTGCCAGCAGCCGAGCACGGACTAGCGGGTCTAGCTCCTACGAGCAGTACTTC.

This clonotype was seen a few times. The chain combines TRBV9 with TRBJ1-4; D gene uncertain. With 8 bases removed from V and 5 bases from J, the gap between germline ends came to 16 bases. The CDR3 is made up of 14 amino acids. The germline V gene encodes CDR1 SGDLS and CDR2 YYNGEE. The CDR3 region is CASGRVQINEKLFF. The CDR3 DNA is TGTGCCAGTGGAAGAGTACAGATAAATGAAAAACTGTTTTTT.

The chain carries TRBV28 and TRBJ2-5; 7 bases align to TRBD1. The germline CDR1 and CDR2 sequences are MDHEN and SYDVKM. Trimming removed 5 bases from V and 6 bases from J; junction bases left unmatched: 9. The CDR3 runs 14 residues. CDR3 in amino acids: CASSGPGQQKTQYF. CDR3 in DNA: TGTGCCAGCAGTGGACCGGGACAGCAAAAGACCCAGTACTTC.

The sample holds many counts of this clonotype. The chain combines TRBV5-1 with TRBJ1-2, with 9 bases lining up with TRBD1. This CDR3 region has 14 residues. The germline CDR1 and CDR2 sequences are SGHRS and YFSETQ. V was pared by 0 bases and J by 4 bases, with 1 base of the junction left unmatched. In DNA form, the CDR3 reads TGCGCCAGCAGCTTGGTACAGGGGGCCTATGGCTACACCTTC. Translation: CASSLVQGAYGYTF.

The CDR3 DNA reads as TGTGCCAGCAGCCAAACTTGGGGGGACCCTCAGCCCCAGCATTTT. This translates into CASSQTWGDPQPQHF. This chain uses TRBV3-1 with TRBJ1-5, with D tentatively TRBD1 (5 bases). The V gene's germline CDR1 is LGHDT and CDR2 YNNKEL (reference sequence). This CDR3 spans 15 amino acids. Deletions cut 2 bases from V and 6 bases from J, with 14 bases between.

The chain couples TRBV9 to TRBJ1-1; 10 bases line up with TRBD1. Germline CDR1 is SGDLS and CDR2 is YYNGEE. The CDR3 spans 16 residues. The junction had 13 bases not matched to a gene; V was cut back by 4 bases and J by 7 bases. The CDR3 coding sequence is TGTGCCAGCAGCCCTCGGGACAGGGGACCTTGGGGTGAAGCTTTCTTT. Amino acids: CASSPRDRGPWGEAFF.

V gene TRBV7-6 combines with J gene TRBJ2-1; 7 bases match TRBD1. There are 17 residues in the CDR3. Germline trimming cut 1 base from V and 4 bases from J; bases unmatched to any gene: 10. The germline V gene has CDR1 SGHVS and CDR2 FNYEAQ. CDR3 sequence: CASSLVGTALPYNEQFF. The CDR3 bases are TGTGCCAGCAGCTTAGTGGGGACAGCCTTACCATACAATGAGCAGTTCTTC.

This clonotype was found many times. The chain employs TRBV29-1 and TRBJ2-6, with D uncertain. This CDR3 comprises 18 residues. The V end lost 4 bases, the J end lost 3 bases, and 22 bases lay between the germline ends. Germline V lookup: CDR1 SQVTM, CDR2 ANQGSEA. The CDR3 here is CSVGPLCDKPSGANVLTF. DNA for the CDR3: TGCAGCGTTGGCCCACTGTGCGACAAGCCGAGTGGGGCCAACGTCCTGACTTTC.

This clonotype was detected only a few times. The chain carries TRBV12-3 or TRBV12-4 and TRBJ2-1; TRBD2 is a possible D gene (6 bases). V was shortened by 7 bases and J by 0 bases, with 7 bases between the two germline ends. The CDR3 consists of 13 residues. CDR3 amino acids: CASTEGSYNEQFF. Written as DNA, the CDR3 is TGTGCCAGCACGGAGGGCTCCTACAATGAGCAGTTCTTC.